The 27 T cell receptor beta chains presented below share a single source sample, sequenced in a study of blood T cell repertoires in COVID-19. The method was immunoSEQ multiplex PCR; TCRdb's version includes in-frame clones alone and lacks a portion of them. The sample yields 55,000 to 85,000 clones, roughly 91% seen once. The sequenced sample was peripheral blood. Source of these receptors: a woman under 30 with acute or convalescent COVID-19.

The chain recombines TRBV3-1 (or the pseudogene TRBV3-2) with TRBJ1-6; maybe TRBD1 (6 bases). V was pared by 5 bases and J by 4 bases, with 12 bases between. CDR3 size: 15 residues. Germline V gives CDR1 LGHDT, CDR2 YNNKEL (reference sequence). The CDR3 here is CASSEAGTYNSPLHF. The DNA for the CDR3 is TGTGCCAGCAGCGAAGCAGGGACATATAATTCACCCCTCCACTTT.

The chain recombines TRBV24-1 with TRBJ2-5; the D is unclear. The V gene's germline CDR1 is KGHDR and CDR2 SFDVKD. Trimming removed 5 bases from V and 5 bases from J, with 11 bases in between. The CDR3 runs 13 residues. The CDR3 is CATSGHYGETQYF. The CDR3 DNA is TGTGCCACCAGTGGCCACTACGGGGAGACCCAGTACTTC.

This clone was recorded once. This chain joins TRBV21-1 and TRBJ2-2; TRBD1, the table's D call, lacks a check against the DNA. TRBV21-1 is assigned pseudogene status. This CDR3 has 14 residues. CDR3 sequence reads: CASSRGQNTGELFF. CDR3 nucleotide sequence: TGTGCCAGCAGCCGGGGACAGAACACCGGGGAGCTGTTTTTT.

The J gene is TRBJ1-1, the V gene TRBV7-2; 7 nucleotides align to TRBD1. Germline V gene sequence: CDR1 SGHTA, CDR2 FQGNSA. With 4 bases clipped from V and 1 base from J, the junction kept 3 bases outside the gene matches. There are 14 residues in the CDR3. CDR3 bases: TGTGCCAGCAGCTACGGGACAGCGAACACTGAAGCTTTCTTT. Amino acid sequence: CASSYGTANTEAFF.

The chain recombines TRBV6-2 or TRBV6-3 with TRBJ1-2; 8 bases are shared with TRBD1. The junction had 7 bases not matched to a gene; V was cut back by 5 bases and J by 5 bases. The CDR3 extends over 14 amino acids. Germline V CDR1 and CDR2: MNHEY, SVGEGT. The CDR3 sequence is CASSRGQGGYGYTF. CDR3 DNA: TGTGCCAGCAGTCGCGGACAGGGAGGGTATGGCTACACCTTC.

CDR3 sequence: CASSPNRVTNEKLFF. The CDR3 bases are TGTGCCAGCAGCCCAAACAGGGTAACTAATGAAAAACTGTTTTTT. The chain recombines TRBV7-6 with TRBJ1-4, with a tentative D call TRBD1 (6 bases). The CDR3 covers 15 residues. CDR1 SGHVS and CDR2 FNYEAQ come from the germline V gene. Trimming took 5 bases from V and 1 from J, leaving 11 bases between them.

This chain joins TRBV5-1 and TRBJ2-1; D gene unclear. Trimming pared 4 bases from V and 5 bases from J, leaving 16 bases between. CDR1 is SGHRS, CDR2 YFSETQ, per germline. This CDR3 spans 15 amino acids. The chain's CDR3 is CASSIDTPRHNEQFF. CDR3 nucleotide sequence: TGCGCCAGCAGCATCGACACCCCGAGACACAATGAGCAGTTCTTC.

The chain has TRBV29-1 and TRBJ1-4; TRBD1 matches 10 bases. The CDR3 spans 11 residues. The V gene's germline CDR1 is SQVTM and CDR2 ANQGSEA. The V and J ends lost 6 bases and 13 bases, in that order; junction bases with no gene match: 5. In DNA, the CDR3 is TGCAGCGTAGAGACAGGGGGCACACTGTTTTTT. It codes for CSVETGGTLFF.

V is TRBV6-5 and J is TRBJ1-1; D not certain. Germline loops: CDR1 MNHEY, CDR2 SVGAGI. V was shortened by 5 bases and J by 6 bases, with 10 bases between the two germline ends. The CDR3 has 12 amino acids. The CDR3 coding sequence is TGTGCCAGCAGTAAGCCTAGCTCTGAAGCTTTCTTT. It specifies CASSKPSSEAFF.

The genes are TRBV12-3 or TRBV12-4 and TRBJ1-5, with D tentatively TRBD1 (5 bases). V lost 3 bases and J 6 bases, leaving 9 bases between the germline ends. The CDR3 extends over 13 amino acids. In DNA form, the CDR3 reads TGTGCCAGCAGTTTTGGGGGAGGTCAGCCCCAGCATTTT. It translates to CASSFGGGQPQHF.

The table lists this clone with a few counts. V is TRBV5-1 and J is TRBJ1-1; the D gene is possibly TRBD1 (6 bases). The CDR3 consists of 16 residues. Germline lookup yields CDR1 SGHRS and CDR2 YFSETQ. V was clipped by 2 bases and J by 1 base, with 15 bases between them. The CDR3 here is CASSLIGRTENTEAFF. For the CDR3, the DNA is TGCGCCAGCAGCTTAATCGGGCGGACAGAGAACACTGAAGCTTTCTTT.

Only one count was recorded for this clone. The chain uses TRBV7-2 and TRBJ2-3; TRBD1 might be the D (6 bases). This CDR3 contains 14 residues. The V end lost 7 bases, the J end lost 0 bases, and 11 bases lay between the germline ends. CDR1 SGHTA and CDR2 FQGNSA come from the germline V gene. CDR3 region: CASTGVTSTDTQYF. In DNA, the CDR3 is TGTGCCAGCACAGGGGTTACTAGCACAGATACGCAGTATTTT.

V usage is TRBV19 and J usage is TRBJ2-1; TRBD2 matches 12 bases. Trimming removed 6 bases from V and 4 bases from J; junction bases left unmatched: 10. Per germline, CDR1 LNHDA and CDR2 SQIVND (reference sequence). The CDR3 is 17 residues long. The CDR3 DNA reads as TGTGCCAGTAGATCGCTAGCGGGGGGGTATCTTTACAATGAGCAGTTCTTC. It specifies CASRSLAGGYLYNEQFF.

This chain uses TRBV29-1 with TRBJ1-2; weak D call: TRBD1 (5 bases). V shed 0 bases and J shed 6 bases, with 14 bases lying between them. This CDR3 has 14 amino acids. Per the germline V gene, CDR1 is SQVTM and CDR2 is ANQGSEA. This CDR3 is CSVEDRTRNHGYTF. The CDR3 DNA sequence: TGCAGCGTTGAAGACCGGACACGGAATCATGGCTACACCTTC.

This CDR3 is CASSLRQGLGSPLHF. In DNA form, the CDR3 reads TGTGCCAGCAGTCTCCGACAGGGACTAGGGTCACCCCTCCACTTT. The genes are TRBV27 and TRBJ1-6, with 7 bases matching TRBD1. Germline loops: CDR1 MNHEY, CDR2 SMNVEV (reference sequence). The CDR3 contains 15 residues. V shed 5 bases, J shed 10 bases, and the junction held 11 bases outside the gene matches.

The J gene is TRBJ2-1, the V gene TRBV7-9; 11 positions agree with TRBD2. J was trimmed by 8 bases and V by 5 bases; bases with no gene match: 17. Germline V gene sequence: CDR1 SEHNR, CDR2 FQNEAQ (reference sequence). The CDR3 sequence is 18 residues long. The CDR3 DNA is TGTGCCAGCAGCCCGAAGTTCCGCCTAGCGGGAGGCCGAGATGAGCAGTTCTTC. As protein: CASSPKFRLAGGRDEQFF.

This rearrangement joins TRBV4-1 to TRBJ2-5, with a weak D call TRBD2 (6 bases). V was clipped by 4 bases and J by 2 bases, with 14 bases between them. In germline, CDR1 is MGHRA, CDR2 YSYEKL. The CDR3 totals 15 residues. CDR3 bases: TGCGCCAGCAGCCCAGGAGGGGCTGAACAAGAGACCCAGTACTTC. The encoded protein is CASSPGGAEQETQYF.

V usage is TRBV3-1 (or the pseudogene TRBV3-2) and J usage is TRBJ2-2; the D gene is possibly TRBD1 (5 bases). The germline V gene has CDR1 LGHDT and CDR2 YNNKEL (reference sequence). V lost 10 bases and J lost 4, with 19 bases in between. CDR3 length equals 15 residues. The chain's CDR3 is CATRVGQGGTGELFF. The CDR3 DNA follows: TGTGCCACTCGAGTTGGGCAGGGCGGCACCGGGGAGCTGTTTTTT.

The chain recombines TRBV9 with TRBJ2-5, with 10 bases that match TRBD2. V shed 3 bases and J 9 bases; nucleotides not matched to a gene: 8. Germline CDR1 is SGDLS and CDR2 is YYNGEE. The CDR3 covers 14 residues. The chain's CDR3 is CASSASGSPGAQYF. The DNA for the CDR3 is TGTGCCAGCAGCGCTAGCGGGAGCCCGGGGGCCCAGTACTTC.

The CDR3 here is CASSPPGFLQQFF. The CDR3 DNA is TGTGCCAGCAGTCCGCCAGGTTTCCTGCAACAGTTTTTT. The chain is built from TRBV28 and TRBJ1-4; the D is unclear. CDR1 is MDHEN, CDR2 SYDVKM, per germline. Between the trimmed V and J ends, which lost 5 bases and 16 bases, there was a span of 20 bases. The CDR3 is 13 amino acids.

This clone was seen only once. The chain has TRBV9 and TRBJ1-3; D is possibly TRBD1 (6 bases). Germline lookup yields CDR1 SGDLS and CDR2 YYNGEE. The V end was cut by 1 base, the J end by 1 base, with 15 bases between. This CDR3 has 17 amino acids. The DNA for the CDR3 is TGTGCCAGCAGCGTAACCGAGGACAGAACTTCTGGAAACACCATATATTTT. Its translation: CASSVTEDRTSGNTIYF.

The V and J genes are TRBV10-3 and TRBJ1-1; D not certain. Germline lookup yields CDR1 ENHRY and CDR2 SYGVKD. The length of the CDR3 is 15 residues. Trimming left V 8 bases short and J 4 bases short, with 20 bases between. The CDR3 sequence: CAIRPSGNSGTEAFF. The DNA of the CDR3 is TGTGCCATCCGTCCGTCCGGGAACTCGGGCACTGAAGCTTTCTTT.

The chain recombines TRBV6-5 with TRBJ2-7; 9 bases agree with TRBD1. Germline V CDR1 and CDR2: MNHEY, SVGAGI. There are 13 residues in the CDR3. V was clipped by 6 bases and J by 3 bases; unmatched bases: 3. For the CDR3, the DNA is TGTGCCAGCAGGGACAGGGGAGACTACGAGCAGTACTTC. This translates into CASRDRGDYEQYF.

The chain employs TRBV6-6 and TRBJ1-6; the match to TRBD1 covers 8 bases. This CDR3 has 15 residues. Germline loops: CDR1 MNHNY, CDR2 SVGAGI (reference sequence). The trim removed 0 bases at V and 12 bases at J, leaving 7 bases unmatched. The CDR3 spells CASSYSFQGQVPLHF. The CDR3 DNA follows: TGTGCCAGCAGTTACTCATTCCAGGGACAGGTACCCCTCCACTTT.

The chain carries TRBV5-1 and TRBJ2-3; tentative D call: TRBD2 (5 bases). The CDR3 totals 16 residues. V was clipped by 0 bases and J by 1 base, with 12 bases between them. Germline-derived CDR1 and CDR2 are SGHRS and YFSETQ. The CDR3 DNA sequence: TGCGCCAGCAGCTTGGATAGTCCGAGGGGCACAGATACGCAGTATTTT. Protein sequence: CASSLDSPRGTDTQYF.

This clone was seen a handful of times. This chain links TRBV24-1 with TRBJ1-4, with 7 bases matching TRBD1. The CDR3 has 15 residues. The V gene end was trimmed by 9 bases and the J gene end by 4 bases; junction bases not matched to a gene: 10. Germline V gene data show CDR1 as KGHDR and CDR2 as SFDVKD. In DNA, the CDR3 is TGTGCCACCCTACCCCGGGACAGAAGTAATGAAAAACTGTTTTTT. Translated: CATLPRDRSNEKLFF.

This chain connects TRBV3-1 (or the pseudogene TRBV3-2) to TRBJ2-3; D is uncertain. CDR1 is LGHDT and CDR2 is YNNKEL in the germline V gene (reference sequence). The CDR3 has 16 residues. Trimming shortened V by 3 bases and J by 0 bases, and 13 bases separated the two germline ends. This CDR3 is CASSQYHGQSTDTQYF. CDR3 nucleotide sequence: TGTGCCAGCAGCCAGTACCATGGGCAAAGCACAGATACGCAGTATTTT.